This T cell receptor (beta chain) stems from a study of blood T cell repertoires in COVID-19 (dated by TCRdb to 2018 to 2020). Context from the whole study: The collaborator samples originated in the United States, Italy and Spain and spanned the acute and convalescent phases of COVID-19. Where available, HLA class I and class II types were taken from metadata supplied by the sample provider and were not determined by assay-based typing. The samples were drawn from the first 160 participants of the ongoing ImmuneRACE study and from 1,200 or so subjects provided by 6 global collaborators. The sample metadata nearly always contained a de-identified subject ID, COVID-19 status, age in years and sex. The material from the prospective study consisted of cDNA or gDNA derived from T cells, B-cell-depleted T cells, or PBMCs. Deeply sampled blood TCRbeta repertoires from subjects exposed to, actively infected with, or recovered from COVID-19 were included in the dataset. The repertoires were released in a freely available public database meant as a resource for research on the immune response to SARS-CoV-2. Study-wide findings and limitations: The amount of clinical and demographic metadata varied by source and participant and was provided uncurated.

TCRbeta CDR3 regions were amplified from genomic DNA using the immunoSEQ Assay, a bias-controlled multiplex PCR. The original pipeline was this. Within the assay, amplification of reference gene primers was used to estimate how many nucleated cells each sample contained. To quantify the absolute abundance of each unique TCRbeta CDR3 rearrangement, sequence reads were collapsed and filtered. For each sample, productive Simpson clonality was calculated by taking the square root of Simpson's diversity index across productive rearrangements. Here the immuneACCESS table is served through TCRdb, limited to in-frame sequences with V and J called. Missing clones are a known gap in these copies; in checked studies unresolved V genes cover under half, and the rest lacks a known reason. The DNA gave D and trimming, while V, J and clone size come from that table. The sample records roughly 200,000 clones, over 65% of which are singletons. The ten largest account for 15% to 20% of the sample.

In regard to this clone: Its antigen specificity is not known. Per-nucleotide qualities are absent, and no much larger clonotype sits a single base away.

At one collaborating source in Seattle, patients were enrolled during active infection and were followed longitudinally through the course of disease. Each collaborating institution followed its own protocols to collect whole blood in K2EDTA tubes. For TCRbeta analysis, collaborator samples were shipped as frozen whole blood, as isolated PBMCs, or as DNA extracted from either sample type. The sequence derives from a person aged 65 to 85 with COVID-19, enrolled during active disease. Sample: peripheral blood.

The nucleotide sequence reads TGTGCCAGCAGACCGGGATTCTTGTCTTATGGCTACACCTTC. Its product reads: CASRPGFLSYGYTF. Rearrangement joined TRBV2 to TRBJ1-2, with no D gene named confidently. From the germline V gene, CDR1 is SNHLY and CDR2 is FYNNEI. The CDR3, from cysteine to phenylalanine, totals 14 residues. CDR3 DNA is the only sequence kept; it has 42 bases, read in frame from the first base. Relative to germline, V is 6 bases shorter and J is 5 bases shorter, with 16 bases between their ends.